The 9 T cell receptor beta chains below were found in one sample sequenced in a study of PD-1 blockade in classical Hodgkin lymphoma. Assay used: immunoSEQ multiplex PCR; TCRdb lists only in-frame clones, some missing. The sample has more than 95,000 clones; approximately 89% are singletons. The time point was: cycle 4 day 1 (C4D1), after six to seven weeks of nivolumab. With no exception, relapse followed autologous stem cell transplantation in all patients, and brentuximab vedotin exposure varied. The sequencing used peripheral blood mononuclear cells (PBMCs), collected before the fourth cycle of nivolumab. These receptors were taken from a human donor with classical Hodgkin lymphoma.

The chain has TRBV9 and TRBJ1-2, with D possibly being TRBD1 (6 bases). In germline, CDR1 is SGDLS, CDR2 YYNGEE. The V end was cut by 0 bases, the J end by 6 bases, with 12 bases between. The CDR3 consists of 14 residues. The CDR3 region has the DNA TGTGCCAGCAGCGTAGATGGGACATATAATGGCTACACCTTC. It encodes CASSVDGTYNGYTF.

The CDR3 DNA reads as TGTGCCAGCAGCACTGGGGTTGGGAACACTGAAGCTTTCTTT. This translates into CASSTGVGNTEAFF. V usage is TRBV5-6 and J usage is TRBJ1-1; D remains unclear. V lost 4 bases and J 1 base, leaving 11 bases between the germline ends. The CDR3 has 14 residues. Germline CDR1 is SGHDT and CDR2 is YYEEEE.

V is TRBV18 and J is TRBJ2-5; 8 nucleotides align to TRBD1. This CDR3 is 16 amino acids long. The germline gives CDR1 KGHSH, CDR2 LQKENI. The V and J ends lost 5 bases and 3 bases, in that order; junction bases with no gene match: 11. CDR3 amino acids: CASSSQPTGAKETQYF. CDR3 sequence (DNA): TGTGCCAGCTCATCACAGCCGACAGGGGCCAAAGAGACCCAGTACTTC.

The chain links TRBV16 to TRBJ2-7, with 9 bases identical to TRBD1. This CDR3 comprises 13 residues. V shed 4 bases, J shed 3 bases, and the junction held 1 base outside the gene matches. The V gene's germline CDR1 is KGHSY and CDR2 FQNENV. Here the CDR3 reads CASSPTGGYEQYF. CDR3 DNA: TGTGCCAGCAGCCCGACAGGGGGCTACGAGCAGTACTTC.

This sequence joins TRBV5-1 and TRBJ2-6; 7 bases line up with TRBD1. The ends lost 4 bases at V and 0 bases at J; junction bases unmatched: 1. The CDR3 sequence is 15 residues long. The germline gives CDR1 SGHRS, CDR2 YFSETQ. The CDR3 DNA sequence: TGCGCCAGCAGCCGGGACAGCTCTGGGGCCAACGTCCTGACTTTC. The encoded protein is CASSRDSSGANVLTF.

This clone was counted once. V usage is TRBV7-2 and J usage is TRBJ2-1; 13 nucleotides agree with TRBD2. The CDR3 covers 17 residues. Losses at the gene ends were 0 bases for V and 9 bases for J; bases not matched to a gene: 8. Germline CDR1 is SGHTA and CDR2 is FQGNSA. The CDR3 spells CASSLARTSGSISEQFF. In nucleotides, the CDR3 is TGTGCCAGCAGCTTAGCGCGGACTAGCGGGAGTATTAGTGAGCAGTTCTTC.

The genes are TRBV4-1 and TRBJ2-1, with 7 bases that match TRBD2. The CDR3 length is 18 residues. V was clipped by 3 bases and J by 2 bases; unmatched bases: 13. Germline assignment: CDR1 MGHRA and CDR2 YSYEKL. The CDR3 DNA reads as TGCGCCAGCAGCCAGTCGCTAGCGGAGGCCCGTACCTACAATGAGCAGTTCTTC. Translating gives CASSQSLAEARTYNEQFF.

This clone was observed a single time. This rearrangement joins TRBV6-1 to TRBJ1-5; unclear D gene. CDR3 length: 11 amino acids. Germline V CDR1 and CDR2: MNHNS, SASEGT. Deletions cut 5 bases from V and 4 bases from J, with 3 bases between. CDR3 DNA: TGTGCCAGCAGTTCAAATCAGCCCCAGCATTTT. Protein sequence: CASSSNQPQHF.

The genes are TRBV5-1 and TRBJ2-1; TRBD2 aligns across 13 bases. Unmatched junction bases numbered 5, after V lost 3 bases and J lost 5 bases. This CDR3 region has 16 residues. Germline values: CDR1 SGHRS, CDR2 YFSETQ. CDR3 DNA: TGCGCCAGCAGCTCAGGGACTAGCGGGATCAACAATGAGCAGTTCTTC. It specifies CASSSGTSGINNEQFF. The entire variable domain, with the rest obtained from reference TRBV5-1 and TRBJ2-1, is as follows: KAGVTQTPRYLIKTRGQQVTLSCSPISGHRSVSWYQQTPGQGLQFLFEYFSETQRNKGNFPGRFSGRQFSNSRSEMNVSTLELGDSALYLCASSSGTSGINNEQFFGPGTRLTVL.